These 17 T cell receptor beta chains were all obtained from the same sample, sequenced in a study of cytomegalovirus exposure and HLA in healthy donors. Use of 60 Vbeta and 13 Jbeta primers characterized the PCR. Repertoires were generated with immunoSEQ multiplex PCR, while TCRdb's copy carries only in-frame clones and drops some. Of over 150,000 clones in the sample, approximately 85% were seen once. Input material: PBMCs. The receptors shown here come from a girl aged 2 to 9 in good health and CMV-seropositive.

This chain joins TRBV30 and TRBJ1-5; possibly TRBD1 for D (5 bases). The V gene lost 5 bases and the J gene lost 4 bases, with 9 bases spanning the gap. This CDR3 region has 12 residues. Germline V gene lookup returns CDR1 GTSNPN and CDR2 SVGIG (reference sequence). Written as DNA, the CDR3 is TGTGCCTGGGCCCCAGGGAATCAGCCCCAGCATTTT. Its protein product is CAWAPGNQPQHF.

This chain links TRBV5-1 with TRBJ1-3; D unresolved. Germline CDR1 SGHRS, CDR2 YFSETQ. Trimming left V 0 bases short and J 2 bases short, with 12 bases between. The CDR3 loop spans 16 amino acids. The DNA of the CDR3 is TGCGCCAGCAGCTTGGCATTCCGGGAACCTGGAAACACCATATATTTT. It codes for CASSLAFREPGNTIYF.

V is TRBV10-1 and J is TRBJ2-3, with a weak D call TRBD2 (6 bases). CDR3 length: 14 amino acids. Germline CDR1 WNHNN, CDR2 SYGVQD (reference sequence). The V and J ends lost 4 bases and 6 bases respectively, with 14 bases between them. CDR3 sequence: CASSGRDWPDTQYF. CDR3 bases: TGCGCCAGCAGTGGACGGGACTGGCCGGATACGCAGTATTTT.

The genes are TRBV30 and TRBJ2-7; TRBD2 matches 8 bases. Germline CDR1 reads GTSNPN; CDR2 reads SVGIG (reference sequence). The CDR3 runs 14 residues. V dropped 1 base and J dropped 5; count of bases not matched to a gene: 7. This CDR3 reads CAWSGGLVLHEQYF. The CDR3 region has the DNA TGTGCCTGGAGTGGGGGACTAGTCCTACACGAGCAGTACTTC.

The rearrangement uses TRBV11-3 and TRBJ2-3, with D tentatively TRBD2 (5 bases). CDR1 SGHNT and CDR2 YENEEA come from the germline V gene. V was pared by 2 bases and J by 5 bases, with 8 bases between. CDR3 length: 13 residues. The CDR3: CASSLNGGDTQYF. CDR3 nucleotide sequence: TGTGCCAGCAGCTTAAATGGAGGAGATACGCAGTATTTT.

Comments on this clone: Other DNA variants within this sample encode the same CDR3. V is TRBV27 and J is TRBJ1-5, with D tentatively TRBD1 (5 bases). Germline CDR1 reads MNHEY; CDR2 reads SMNVEV (reference sequence). V shed 3 bases and J shed 6 bases, with 9 bases lying between them. The CDR3 spans 13 residues. This CDR3 reads CASSLGGGQPQHF. DNA for the CDR3: TGTGCCAGCAGTTTGGGGGGGGGTCAGCCCCAGCATTTT.

A single count supports this clone. The chain couples TRBV5-1 to TRBJ2-7, with 9 bases matching TRBD2. CDR1 SGHRS and CDR2 YFSETQ come from the germline V gene. The CDR3 is made up of 15 amino acids. V lost 0 bases and J lost 7; bases outside the gene matches: 8. The CDR3 DNA reads as TGCGCCAGCAGCTTGGTGTTAGCGGGAGTGGATGAGCAGTACTTC. Its translation: CASSLVLAGVDEQYF.

The chain is built from TRBV15 and TRBJ1-5; 9 bases match TRBD1. This CDR3 is 15 amino acids long. V shed 3 bases and J 5 bases; nucleotides not matched to a gene: 5. Germline CDR1 LNHNV, CDR2 YYDKDF (reference sequence). CDR3 coding DNA: TGTGCCACCAGCAGGGGACAGGGACCCCATCAGCCCCAGCATTTT. Its protein is CATSRGQGPHQPQHF.

The chain carries TRBV13 and TRBJ2-7, with D perhaps matching TRBD2 (5 bases). The CDR3 has 15 residues. Germline V CDR1 and CDR2: PRHDT, FYEKMQ (reference sequence). Trimming pared 5 bases from V and 7 bases from J, leaving 21 bases between. The CDR3 DNA reads as TGTGCCAGCAGCCAGCCCGGACTCGATTCCTGGGAGCAGTACTTC. Protein sequence: CASSQPGLDSWEQYF. Full variable domain (outside the CDR3, taken from reference TRBV13 and TRBJ2-7): AAGVIQSPRHLIKEKRETATLKCYPIPRHDTVYWYQQGPGQDPQFLISFYEKMQSDKGSIPDRFSAQQFSDYHSELNMSSLELGDSALYFCASSQPGLDSWEQYFGPGTRLTVT.

V and J are TRBV5-1 and TRBJ2-1, with TRBD2 matching over 10 bases. Looked up from germline, CDR1 is SGHRS and CDR2 is YFSETQ. J was trimmed by 8 bases and V by 2 bases; bases with no gene match: 13. The CDR3 covers 17 residues. CDR3 in DNA: TGCGCCAGCAGCTTCGACGGGGCTAGCGGGAGTAGGGATGAGCAGTTCTTC. Its translation: CASSFDGASGSRDEQFF.

J is TRBJ1-2 and V is TRBV4-2; D perhaps matches TRBD1 (6 bases). Between the trimmed V and J ends, which lost 3 bases and 6 bases, there was a span of 14 bases. Germline assignment: CDR1 LGHNA and CDR2 YNFKEQ. There are 14 residues in the CDR3. In nucleotides, the CDR3 is TGTGCCAGCAGCCAGCGAATTACAGGGAATGGCTACACCTTC. This sequence encodes CASSQRITGNGYTF.

A few counts support this clone. This chain links TRBV6-5 with TRBJ2-2, with TRBD2 matching over 10 bases. V was pared by 6 bases and J by 6 bases, with 7 bases of the junction left unmatched. There are 15 residues in the CDR3. The V gene's germline CDR1 is MNHEY and CDR2 SVGAGI. CDR3 bases: TGTGCCAGCAGCCCTACTCTAGCGGGAGCCGGGGAGCTGTTTTTT. It encodes CASSPTLAGAGELFF.

This chain joins TRBV27 and TRBJ1-2; tentative D call: TRBD1 (5 bases). The V and J ends lost 10 bases and 5 bases respectively, with 17 bases between them. The CDR3 is 13 residues long. The germline CDR1 and CDR2 sequences are MNHEY and SMNVEV (reference sequence). CDR3 nucleotide sequence: TGTGCCACCTCGGCGGGGGAGCGTTATGGCTACACCTTC. Its translation: CATSAGERYGYTF.

The chain couples TRBV19 to TRBJ1-1; 9 positions agree with TRBD1. V was pared by 8 bases and J by 7 bases, with 5 bases of the junction left unmatched. This CDR3 spans 12 amino acids. CDR1 is LNHDA, CDR2 SQIVND, per germline (reference sequence). CDR3 sequence (DNA): TGTGCCAGTTCGGACAGGGGTCTTGAAGCTTTCTTT. The encoded protein is CASSDRGLEAFF.

The J gene is TRBJ2-7, the V gene TRBV28, with D tentatively TRBD2 (6 bases). CDR3 length: 14 amino acids. Germline V gene sequence: CDR1 MDHEN, CDR2 SYDVKM. V was shortened by 7 bases and J by 4 bases, with 17 bases between the two germline ends. The CDR3 sequence is CASTLTGSQYEQYF. CDR3 DNA sequence: TGTGCCAGCACCTTAACCGGGAGCCAGTACGAGCAGTACTTC.

The chain links TRBV7-9 to TRBJ1-3, with 8 bases lining up with TRBD1. The length of the CDR3 is 16 residues. Germline lookup yields CDR1 SEHNR and CDR2 FQNEAQ (reference sequence). Germline trimming cut 6 bases from V and 4 bases from J; bases unmatched to any gene: 11. CDR3 bases: TGTGCCAGCAGTACCAGTTCAGGGGGCGAAGGAAACACCATATATTTT. As protein: CASSTSSGGEGNTIYF.

This clone was observed a handful of times. As DNA, the CDR3 is TGTGCCAGCAGCGGAAGCGGGCGATACAATGAGCAGTTCTTC. It specifies CASSGSGRYNEQFF. The rearrangement links TRBV9 to TRBJ2-1; TRBD2 might be the D (6 bases). The CDR3 covers 14 residues. The germline V and J ends were trimmed by 3 bases and 4 bases, with 11 bases remaining between them. From germline, CDR1 is SGDLS and CDR2 YYNGEE.